This T cell receptor beta chain was recovered during a study of cytomegalovirus exposure and HLA in healthy donors. Broader study findings: Most TCR sequences were seen very rarely across donors, but some public TCRs occurred in many. Reportedly, cytomegalovirus status was diagnosed with high sensitivity and specificity. The records held CMV serostatus as the only immune exposure information.

The CDR3 consists of 11 residues. Germline values: CDR1 SGDLS, CDR2 YYNGEE. V shed 2 bases and J shed 10 bases, with 7 bases lying between them. This clone was observed a single time. The target antigen is unknown. Primers included in the PCR were 60 Vbeta and 13 Jbeta primers. Here immunoSEQ multiplex PCR was the method, and the copy in TCRdb shows in-frame clones only, minus some. The sample gives some 130,000 clones, 79% of which show up once; about 2% is in the top ten. The origin of this receptor is a man younger than 30 in good health and CMV-seronegative. J is TRBJ2-1 and V is TRBV9; no clear D. The sample was PBMCs. The CDR3 DNA reads as TGTGCCAGCAGCGTTGAGAGGGAGCAGTTCTTC. This gives the protein CASSVEREQFF. Combining the CDR3 with reference TRBV9 and TRBJ2-1 gives the whole variable domain DSGVTQTPKHLITATGQRVTLRCSPRSGDLSVYWYQQSLDQGLQFLIQYYNGEERAKGNILERFSAQQFPDLHSELNLSSLELGDSALYFCASSVEREQFFGPGTRLTVL.